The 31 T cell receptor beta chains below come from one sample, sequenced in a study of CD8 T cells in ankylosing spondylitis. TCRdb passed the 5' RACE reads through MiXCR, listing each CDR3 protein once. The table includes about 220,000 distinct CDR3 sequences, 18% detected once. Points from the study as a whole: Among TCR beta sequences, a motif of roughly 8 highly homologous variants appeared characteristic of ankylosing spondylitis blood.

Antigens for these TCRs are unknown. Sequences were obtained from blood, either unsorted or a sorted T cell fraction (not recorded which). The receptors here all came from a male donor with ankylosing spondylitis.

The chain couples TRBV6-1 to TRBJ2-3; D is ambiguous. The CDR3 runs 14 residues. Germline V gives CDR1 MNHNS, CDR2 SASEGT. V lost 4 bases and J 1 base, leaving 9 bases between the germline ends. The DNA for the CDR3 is TGTGCCAGCAGTGCGACCTGGGGCACAGATACGCAGTATTTT. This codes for CASSATWGTDTQYF.

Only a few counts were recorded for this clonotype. As DNA, the CDR3 is TGTGCCAGCAGCGCACTGACAGGGTATAACACTGAAGCTTTCTTT. It specifies CASSALTGYNTEAFF. V usage is TRBV9 and J usage is TRBJ1-1; TRBD1 aligns across 7 bases. CDR1 is SGDLS, CDR2 YYNGEE, per germline. Trimming cost V 3 bases and J 2 bases; bases outside gene matches: 7. CDR3 size: 15 residues.

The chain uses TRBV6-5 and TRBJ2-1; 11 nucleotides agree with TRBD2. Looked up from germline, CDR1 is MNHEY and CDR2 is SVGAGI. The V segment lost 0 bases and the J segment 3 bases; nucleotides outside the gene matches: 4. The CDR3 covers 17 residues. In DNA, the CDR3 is TGTGCCAGCAGTTACTCGCCTAGCGGGGGGTTCTACAATGAGCAGTTCTTC. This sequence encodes CASSYSPSGGFYNEQFF.

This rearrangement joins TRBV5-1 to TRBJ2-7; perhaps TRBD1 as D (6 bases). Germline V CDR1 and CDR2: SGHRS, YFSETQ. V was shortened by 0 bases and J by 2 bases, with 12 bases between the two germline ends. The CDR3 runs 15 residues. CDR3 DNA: TGCGCCAGCAGCTTGGTCGACAGGCCAGCCTACGAGCAGTACTTC. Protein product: CASSLVDRPAYEQYF.

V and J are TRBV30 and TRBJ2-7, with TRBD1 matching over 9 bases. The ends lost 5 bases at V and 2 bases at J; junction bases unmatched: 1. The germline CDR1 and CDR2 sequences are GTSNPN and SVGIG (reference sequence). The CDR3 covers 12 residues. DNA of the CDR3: TGTGCCTGGGGACAGGGGACCTACGAGCAGTACTTC. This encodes CAWGQGTYEQYF.

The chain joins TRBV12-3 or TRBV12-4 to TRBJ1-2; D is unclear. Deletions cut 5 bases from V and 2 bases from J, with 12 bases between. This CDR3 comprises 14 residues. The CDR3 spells CASSPIAGNYGYTF. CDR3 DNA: TGTGCCAGCAGTCCGATAGCGGGGAACTATGGCTACACCTTC.

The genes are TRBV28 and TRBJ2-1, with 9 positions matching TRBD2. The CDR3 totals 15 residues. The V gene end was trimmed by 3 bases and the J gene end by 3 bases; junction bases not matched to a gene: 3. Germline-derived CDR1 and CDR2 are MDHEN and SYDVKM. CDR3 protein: CASSLSSGDYNEQFF. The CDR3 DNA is TGTGCCAGCAGTTTGTCTAGCGGGGACTACAATGAGCAGTTCTTC.

This CDR3 reads CASSYGYSYEQYF. CDR3 DNA: TGTGCCAGCAGTTACGGGTATTCCTACGAGCAGTACTTC. The chain links TRBV6-5 to TRBJ2-7; D gene uncertain. Trimming stripped 2 bases from V and 1 base from J, with 6 bases between. The CDR3 totals 13 residues. Germline-derived CDR1 and CDR2 are MNHEY and SVGAGI.

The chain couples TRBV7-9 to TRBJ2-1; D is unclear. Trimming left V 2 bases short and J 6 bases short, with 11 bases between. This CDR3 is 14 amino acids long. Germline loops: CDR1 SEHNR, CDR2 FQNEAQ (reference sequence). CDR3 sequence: CASSLNLVPNEQFF. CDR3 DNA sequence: TGTGCCAGCAGCTTAAATCTGGTACCCAATGAGCAGTTCTTC.

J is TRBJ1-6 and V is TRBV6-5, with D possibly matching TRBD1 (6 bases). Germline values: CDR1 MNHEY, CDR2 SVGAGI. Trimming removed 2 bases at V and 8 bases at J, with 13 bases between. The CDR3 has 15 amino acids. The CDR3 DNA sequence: TGTGCCAGCAGTTACCCCGGGGGCGCGTATTCACCCCTCCACTTT. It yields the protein CASSYPGGAYSPLHF.

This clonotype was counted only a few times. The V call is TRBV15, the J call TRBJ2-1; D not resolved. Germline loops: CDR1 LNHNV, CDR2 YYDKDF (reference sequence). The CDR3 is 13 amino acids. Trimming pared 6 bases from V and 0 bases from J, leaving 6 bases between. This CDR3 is CATRKSSYNEQFF. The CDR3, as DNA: TGTGCCACCAGGAAGAGCTCCTACAATGAGCAGTTCTTC.

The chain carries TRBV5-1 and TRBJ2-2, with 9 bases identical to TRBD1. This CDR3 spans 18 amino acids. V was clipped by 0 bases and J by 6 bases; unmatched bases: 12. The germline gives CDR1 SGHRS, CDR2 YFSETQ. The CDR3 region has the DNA TGCGCCAGCAGCTTGGACCTACCGGGACAGGGTTACGCCGGGGAGCTGTTTTTT. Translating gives CASSLDLPGQGYAGELFF.

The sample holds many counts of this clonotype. The CDR3: CASSLVVNTEAFF. The CDR3 DNA follows: TGTGCCAGCAGTTTAGTTGTGAACACTGAAGCTTTCTTT. The rearrangement uses TRBV12-3 or TRBV12-4 and TRBJ1-1; D remains ambiguous. V was pared by 1 base and J by 0 bases, with 3 bases between. The CDR3 contains 13 residues.

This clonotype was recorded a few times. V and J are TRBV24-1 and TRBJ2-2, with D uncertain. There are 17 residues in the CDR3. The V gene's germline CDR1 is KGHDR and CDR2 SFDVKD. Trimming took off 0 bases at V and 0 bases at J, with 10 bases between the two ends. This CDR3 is CATSDLTESTNTGELFF. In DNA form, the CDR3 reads TGTGCCACCAGTGATTTGACAGAATCTACGAACACCGGGGAGCTGTTTTTT.

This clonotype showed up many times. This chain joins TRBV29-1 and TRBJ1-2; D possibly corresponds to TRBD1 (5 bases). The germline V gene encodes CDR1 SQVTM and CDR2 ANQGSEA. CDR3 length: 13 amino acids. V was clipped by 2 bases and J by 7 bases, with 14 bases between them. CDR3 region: CSVETWGVFGYTF. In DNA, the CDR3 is TGCAGCGTTGAAACCTGGGGCGTTTTTGGCTACACCTTC. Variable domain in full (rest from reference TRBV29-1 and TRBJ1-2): SAVISQKPSRDICQRGTSLTIQCQVDSQVTMMFWYRQQPGQSLTLIATANQGSEATYESGFVIDKFPISRPNLTFSTLTVSNMSPEDSSIYLCSVETWGVFGYTFGSGTRLTVV.

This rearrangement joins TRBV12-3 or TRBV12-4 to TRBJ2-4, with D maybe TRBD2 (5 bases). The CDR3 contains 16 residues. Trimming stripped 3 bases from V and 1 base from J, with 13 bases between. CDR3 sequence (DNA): TGTGCCAGCAGTTTGGGAGAAAAGAAGGCCAAAAACATTCAGTACTTC. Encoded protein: CASSLGEKKAKNIQYF.

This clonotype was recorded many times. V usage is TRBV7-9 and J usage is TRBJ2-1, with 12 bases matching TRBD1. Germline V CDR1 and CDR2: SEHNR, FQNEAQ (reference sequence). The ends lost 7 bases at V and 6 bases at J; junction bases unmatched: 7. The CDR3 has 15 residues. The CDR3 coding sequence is TGTGCCAGCAAGTCTTGGGACAGGGGGCGCAATGAGCAGTTCTTC. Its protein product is CASKSWDRGRNEQFF.

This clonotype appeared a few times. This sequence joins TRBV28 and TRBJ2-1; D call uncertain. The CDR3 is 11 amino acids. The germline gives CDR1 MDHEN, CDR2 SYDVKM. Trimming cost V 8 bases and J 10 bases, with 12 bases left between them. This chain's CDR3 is CASGSFREQFF. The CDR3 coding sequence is TGTGCCAGCGGAAGTTTCAGGGAGCAGTTCTTC.

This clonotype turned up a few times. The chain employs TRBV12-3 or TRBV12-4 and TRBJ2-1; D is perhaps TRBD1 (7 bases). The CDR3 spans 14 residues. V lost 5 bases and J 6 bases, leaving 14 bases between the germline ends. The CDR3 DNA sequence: TGTGCCAGCAGTCCTGGTCAGGGGGGCAATGAGCAGTTCTTC. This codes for CASSPGQGGNEQFF.

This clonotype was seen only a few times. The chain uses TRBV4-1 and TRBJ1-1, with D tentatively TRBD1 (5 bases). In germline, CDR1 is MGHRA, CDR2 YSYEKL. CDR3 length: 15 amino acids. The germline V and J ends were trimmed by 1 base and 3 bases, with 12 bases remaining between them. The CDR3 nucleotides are TGCGCCAGCAGCCAAGCTCAGGGCGAATACACTGAAGCTTTCTTT. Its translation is CASSQAQGEYTEAFF.

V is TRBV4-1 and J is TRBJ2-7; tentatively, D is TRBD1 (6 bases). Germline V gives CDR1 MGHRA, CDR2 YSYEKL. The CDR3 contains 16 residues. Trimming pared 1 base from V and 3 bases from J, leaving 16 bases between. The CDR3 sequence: CASSQVWTESNYEQYF. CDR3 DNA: TGCGCCAGCAGCCAAGTGTGGACAGAGAGCAACTACGAGCAGTACTTC.

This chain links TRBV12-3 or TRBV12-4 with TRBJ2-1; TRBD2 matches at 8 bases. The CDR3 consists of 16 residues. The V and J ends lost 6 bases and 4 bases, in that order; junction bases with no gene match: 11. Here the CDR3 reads CASRDQRGPKYNEQFF. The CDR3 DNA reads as TGTGCCAGCAGAGATCAGCGGGGGCCTAAATACAATGAGCAGTTCTTC.

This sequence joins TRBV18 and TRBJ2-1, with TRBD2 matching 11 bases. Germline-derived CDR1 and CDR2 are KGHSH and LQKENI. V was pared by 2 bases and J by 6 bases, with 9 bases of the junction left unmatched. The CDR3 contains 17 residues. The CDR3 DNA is TGTGCCAGCTCACCAGTGGTGTCTAGCGGGGGGTTCAATGAGCAGTTCTTC. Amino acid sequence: CASSPVVSSGGFNEQFF.

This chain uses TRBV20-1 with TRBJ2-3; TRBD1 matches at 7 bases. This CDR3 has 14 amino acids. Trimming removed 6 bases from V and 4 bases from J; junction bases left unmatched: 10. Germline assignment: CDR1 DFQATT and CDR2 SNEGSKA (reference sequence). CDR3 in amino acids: CSARQGLQSDTQYF. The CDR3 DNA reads TGCAGTGCGCGACAGGGCTTACAGTCAGATACGCAGTATTTT.

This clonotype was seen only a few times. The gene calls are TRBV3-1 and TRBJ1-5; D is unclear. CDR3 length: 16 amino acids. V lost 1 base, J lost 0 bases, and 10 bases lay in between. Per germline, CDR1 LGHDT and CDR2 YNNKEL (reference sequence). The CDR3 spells CASSQGSVYSNQPQHF. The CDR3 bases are TGTGCCAGCAGCCAAGGGTCAGTTTATAGCAATCAGCCCCAGCATTTT.

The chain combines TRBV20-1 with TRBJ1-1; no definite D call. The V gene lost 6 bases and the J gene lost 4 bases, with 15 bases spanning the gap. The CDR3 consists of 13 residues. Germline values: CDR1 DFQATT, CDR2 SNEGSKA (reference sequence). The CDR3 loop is CSAKDGLFTEAFF. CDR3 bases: TGCAGTGCAAAGGACGGCCTCTTCACTGAAGCTTTCTTT.

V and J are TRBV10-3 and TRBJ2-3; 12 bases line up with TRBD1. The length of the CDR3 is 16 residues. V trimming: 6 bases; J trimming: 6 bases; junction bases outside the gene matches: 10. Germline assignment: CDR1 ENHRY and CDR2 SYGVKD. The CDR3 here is CAIRAGTGGEKDTQYF. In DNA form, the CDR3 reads TGTGCCATCAGAGCCGGGACAGGGGGCGAGAAGGATACGCAGTATTTT.

The CDR3, as DNA: TGTGCCAGCAGCGTAGCTACGGGGAATGAGCAGTTCTTC. It specifies CASSVATGNEQFF. The rearrangement links TRBV9 to TRBJ2-1; maybe TRBD2 (5 bases). Germline V CDR1 and CDR2: SGDLS, YYNGEE. V gave up 0 bases and J gave up 7 bases, with 8 bases separating them. This CDR3 spans 13 amino acids.

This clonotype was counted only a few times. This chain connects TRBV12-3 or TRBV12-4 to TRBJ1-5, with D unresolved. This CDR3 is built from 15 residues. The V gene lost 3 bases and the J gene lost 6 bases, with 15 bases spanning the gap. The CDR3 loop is CASSLRGREGQPQHF. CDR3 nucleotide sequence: TGTGCCAGCAGTTTGCGCGGGAGGGAGGGTCAGCCCCAGCATTTT.

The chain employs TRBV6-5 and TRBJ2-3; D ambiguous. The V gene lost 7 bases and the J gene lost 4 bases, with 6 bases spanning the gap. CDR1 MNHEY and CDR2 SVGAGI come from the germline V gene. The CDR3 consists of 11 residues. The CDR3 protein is CASNYADTQYF. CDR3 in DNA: TGTGCCAGCAACTATGCAGATACGCAGTATTTT.

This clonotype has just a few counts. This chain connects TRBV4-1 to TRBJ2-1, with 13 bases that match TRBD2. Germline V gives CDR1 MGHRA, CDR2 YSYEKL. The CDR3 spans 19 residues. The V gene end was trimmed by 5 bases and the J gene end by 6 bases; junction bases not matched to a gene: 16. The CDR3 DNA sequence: TGCGCCAGCAGCTACCCACTAGCGGGGGGGCCGGGAGTTCTCAATGAGCAGTTCTTC. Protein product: CASSYPLAGGPGVLNEQFF.